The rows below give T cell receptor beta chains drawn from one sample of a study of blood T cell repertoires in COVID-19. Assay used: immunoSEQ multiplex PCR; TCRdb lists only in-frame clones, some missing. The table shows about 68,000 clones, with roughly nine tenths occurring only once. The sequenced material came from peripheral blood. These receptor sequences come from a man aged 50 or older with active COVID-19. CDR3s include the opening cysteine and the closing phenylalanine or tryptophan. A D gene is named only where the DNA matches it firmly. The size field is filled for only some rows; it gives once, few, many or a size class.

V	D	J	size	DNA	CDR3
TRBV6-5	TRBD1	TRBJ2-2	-	TGTGCCAGCAGGGTGGACAGGGGGGCCGGGGAGCTGTTTTTT	CASRVDRGAGELFF
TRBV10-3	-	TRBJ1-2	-	TGTGCCATCAGTGAGTCGACTTTTGGCTACACCTTC	CAISESTFGYTF
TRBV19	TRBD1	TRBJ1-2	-	TGTGCCAGTAGTAAGGGGGACAGGACTCGCTATGGCTACACCTTC	CASSKGDRTRYGYTF
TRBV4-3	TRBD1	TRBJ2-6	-	TGCGCCAGCAGCCAAGTGACAGGGTCTGGGGCCAACGTCCTGACTTTC	CASSQVTGSGANVLTF
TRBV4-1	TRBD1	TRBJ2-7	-	TGCGCCAGCAGCCAGGGGGACAGGCCCTACGAGCAGTACTTC	CASSQGDRPYEQYF
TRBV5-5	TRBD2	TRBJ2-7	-	TGTGCCAGCAGCTTCCTAGCGGGGGCCCACGGGGAGCAGTACTTC	CASSFLAGAHGEQYF
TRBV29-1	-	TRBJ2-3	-	TGCAGCGCCACGACAGACTCTAGCACAGATACGCAGTATTTT	CSATTDSSTDTQYF
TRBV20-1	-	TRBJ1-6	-	TGCAGTGCTAGTAAGGCACAGCCCGATTCACCCCTCCACTTT	CSASKAQPDSPLHF
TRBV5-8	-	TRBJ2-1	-	TGTGCCAGCAGGACTGCAGGGACTTCCTACAATGAGCAGTTCTTC	CASRTAGTSYNEQFF
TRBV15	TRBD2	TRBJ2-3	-	TGTGCCACCAGCAGAGGGGTTAGCGGGGGCACAGATACGCAGTATTTT	CATSRGVSGGTDTQYF
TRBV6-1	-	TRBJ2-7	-	TGTGCCAGCAGTGAATTGGTAGCCCTCGAGCAGTACTTC	CASSELVALEQYF
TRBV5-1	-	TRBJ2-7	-	TGCGCCAGCAGCTTGGAGCCCGGGACTTACGAGCAGTACTTC	CASSLEPGTYEQYF
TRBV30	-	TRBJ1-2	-	TGTGCCTGGAGTGTACTAAAGGGGATTGCTTATGGCTACACCTTC	CAWSVLKGIAYGYTF
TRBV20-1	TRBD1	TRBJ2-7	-	TGCAGTGCTAGACGACAGGGTTCGGTGTACTTC	CSARRQGSVYF
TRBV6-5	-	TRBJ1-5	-	TGTGCCAGCAGTCCTGCCGGGAGCAATCAGCCCCAGCATTTT	CASSPAGSNQPQHF
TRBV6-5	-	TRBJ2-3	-	TGTGCCAGCAGTTATCGGGTAGGGAGTTCAGATACGCAGTATTTT	CASSYRVGSSDTQYF
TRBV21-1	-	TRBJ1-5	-	TGTGCCAGCAGCGAGGGCGTTGGGCAGCCCCAGCATTTT	CASSEGVGQPQHF
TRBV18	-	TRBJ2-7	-	TGTGCCAGCTCACCACCCCACAGGGATATTTCCTACGAGCAGTACTTC	CASSPPHRDISYEQYF
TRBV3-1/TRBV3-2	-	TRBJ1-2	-	TGTGCCAGCAGCCTCCAGGGGACAACACCTAACTATGGCTACACCTTC	CASSLQGTTPNYGYTF
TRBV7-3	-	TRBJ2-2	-	TGTGCCAGCAGCCCAGCGAACACCGGGGAGCTGTTTTTT	CASSPANTGELFF
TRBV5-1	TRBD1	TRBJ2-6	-	TGCGCCAGCAGCATTCTGACAGGGGGCGCGATTTTTCGGTCTGGGGCCAACGTCCTGACTTTC	CASSILTGGAIFRSGANVLTF
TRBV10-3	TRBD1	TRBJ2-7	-	TGTGCCATCTCGACAGGGCTCCTTGGGTCCGAGCAGTACTTC	CAISTGLLGSEQYF
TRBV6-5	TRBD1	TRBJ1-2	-	TGTGCCACCAAGAACAAACACTTGACAGGGCAGCACCAATCCTTC	CATKNKHLTGQHQSF
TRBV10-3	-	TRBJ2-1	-	TGTGCCATCAGCACAGGGGGGGGGTCCTACAATGAGCAGTTCTTC	CAISTGGGSYNEQFF
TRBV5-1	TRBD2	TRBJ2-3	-	TGCGCCAGCAGCTCGGGACTAGCGGGGGGCGATACGCAGTATTTT	CASSSGLAGGDTQYF
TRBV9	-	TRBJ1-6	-	TGTGCCAGCAGCGTAGTCCCGGGAGAAGGGAGGAGTTCACCCCTCCACTTT	CASSVVPGEGRSSPLHF
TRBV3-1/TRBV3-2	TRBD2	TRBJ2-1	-	TGTGCCAGCAGCCGACTAGCGGGGGGTGAGCAGTTCTTC	CASSRLAGGEQFF
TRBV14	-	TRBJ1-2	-	TGTGCCAGCAGCCAGGTTCGGCCCGCGGGTGGCTACACCTTC	CASSQVRPAGGYTF
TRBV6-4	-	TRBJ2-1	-	TGTGCCAGCAGCGAACAGGGTACCTACAATGAGCAGTTCTTC	CASSEQGTYNEQFF
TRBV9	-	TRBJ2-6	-	TGTGCCAGCAGCGGAACAGGGACCGGGGCCAACGTCCTGACTTTC	CASSGTGTGANVLTF
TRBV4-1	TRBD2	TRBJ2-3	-	TGCGCCAGCAGCCAAGCGGCGGGGGGGCAGCCAGATACGCAGTATTTT	CASSQAAGGQPDTQYF
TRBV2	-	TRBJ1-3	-	TGTGCCAGCATGGGTTGGGGAGGAGGAAACACCATATATTTT	CASMGWGGGNTIYF
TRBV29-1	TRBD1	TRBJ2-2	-	TGCAGCGTTGCCGGGACAGGGGACACCGGGGAGCTGTTTTTT	CSVAGTGDTGELFF
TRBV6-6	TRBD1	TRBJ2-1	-	TGTGCCAGCAGTTACACAGGGGATGAGCAGTTCTTC	CASSYTGDEQFF
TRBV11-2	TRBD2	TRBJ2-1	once	TGTGCCAGCAGCTTTTTAGCGGGGGGCCTAACTCACAATGAGCAGTTCTTC	CASSFLAGGLTHNEQFF